The rows below give T cell receptor beta chains drawn from one sample of a study of T cells in Graves' hyperthyroidism and ophthalmopathy. MiXCR was run by TCRdb on the multiplex PCR reads, yielding one entry per CDR3 protein. The profile shows 130,000 to 150,000 distinct CDR3 sequences, about 20% of them singletons. Material for sequencing was blood. Source of these receptors: a woman aged 50 to 60 with Graves' hyperthyroidism that later progressed to Graves' ophthalmopathy. The conserved cysteine and the conserved F or W are not part of the CDR3 here.

V: TRBV9
CDR3: ASSPGTALNTEAF

V: TRBV28
CDR3: ASSLWGRDQPQH

V: TRBV20-1
CDR3: SGGGSTEAF

V: TRBV28
CDR3: ASSEPTGTSGTYEQY

V: TRBV12-3/TRBV12-4
CDR3: ASSRTGEGQPQH

V: TRBV12-3/TRBV12-4
CDR3: ASSPGGASYEQY

V: TRBV27
CDR3: ASSRVGGNTIY

V: TRBV28
CDR3: ASKRGGTGFSYEQY

V: TRBV7-2
CDR3: ASSLLATTQVYNEQF

V: TRBV28
CDR3: ASRSGLSRGYT

V: TRBV7-8
CDR3: ASSLDRASNQPQH

V: TRBV12-3/TRBV12-4
CDR3: ASSLVGAGGYT

V: TRBV2
CDR3: ASTGHPNTEAF

V: TRBV20-1
CDR3: SLGVTATNEQF

V: TRBV7-2
CDR3: ASSLGLAGGEQY

V: TRBV5-1
CDR3: ASSYRTSGTTGDTQY

V: TRBV11-2
CDR3: ASRQQGNEQY

V: TRBV7-9
CDR3: ASSTTSGSYEQY

V: TRBV2
CDR3: ASSESRGTEAF

V: TRBV28
CDR3: ASSLPGLAENNEQF

V: TRBV5-1
CDR3: ASSSGVTGELF

V: TRBV7-9
CDR3: ASSPRGREQF

V: TRBV28
CDR3: ASSFLTAGAKTDPYEQY

V: TRBV9
CDR3: ASSSPHPGLAGSTDTQY

V: TRBV28
CDR3: AALDSFSYEQY

V: TRBV19
CDR3: ASNSRPQEKLF

V: TRBV20-1
CDR3: SASGRGSYEQY

V: TRBV5-5
CDR3: ASSSGQGAGGNTIY